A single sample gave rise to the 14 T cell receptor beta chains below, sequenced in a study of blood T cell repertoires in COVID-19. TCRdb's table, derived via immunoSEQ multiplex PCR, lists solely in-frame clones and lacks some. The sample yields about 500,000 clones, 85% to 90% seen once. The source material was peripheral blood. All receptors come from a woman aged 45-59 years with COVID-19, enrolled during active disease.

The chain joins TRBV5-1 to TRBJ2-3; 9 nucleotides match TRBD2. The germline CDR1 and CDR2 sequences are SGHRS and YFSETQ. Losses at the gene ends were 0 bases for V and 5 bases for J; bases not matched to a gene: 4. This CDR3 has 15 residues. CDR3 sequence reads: CASSLASGEVDTQYF. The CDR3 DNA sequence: TGCGCCAGCAGCTTGGCTAGCGGGGAGGTAGATACGCAGTATTTT.

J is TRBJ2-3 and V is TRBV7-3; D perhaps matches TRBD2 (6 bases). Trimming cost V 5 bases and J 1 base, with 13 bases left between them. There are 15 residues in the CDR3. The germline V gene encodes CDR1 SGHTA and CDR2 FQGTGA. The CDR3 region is CASSRRGSGTDTQYF. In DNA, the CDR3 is TGTGCCAGCAGCCGACGGGGGTCGGGCACAGATACGCAGTATTTT.

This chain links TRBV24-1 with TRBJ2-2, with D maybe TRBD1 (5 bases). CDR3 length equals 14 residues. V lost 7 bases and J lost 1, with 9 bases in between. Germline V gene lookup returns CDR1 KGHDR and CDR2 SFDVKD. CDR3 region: CATRETGNTGELFF. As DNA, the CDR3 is TGTGCCACCAGAGAAACAGGGAACACCGGGGAGCTGTTTTTT.

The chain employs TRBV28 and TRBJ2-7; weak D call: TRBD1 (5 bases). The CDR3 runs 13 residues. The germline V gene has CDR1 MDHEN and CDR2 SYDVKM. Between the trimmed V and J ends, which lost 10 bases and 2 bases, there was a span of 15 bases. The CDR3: CATQGVSPYEQYF. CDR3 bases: TGTGCCACCCAAGGGGTATCCCCCTACGAGCAGTACTTC. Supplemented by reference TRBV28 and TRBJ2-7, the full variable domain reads DVKVTQSSRYLVKRTGEKVFLECVQDMDHENMFWYRQDPGLGLRLIYFSYDVKMKEKGDIPEGYSVSREKKERFSLILESASTNQTSMYLCATQGVSPYEQYFGPGTRLTVT.

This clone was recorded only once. Here the CDR3 reads CASSRLAGYEQFF. CDR3 DNA sequence: TGTGCCAGCAGTCGGCTAGCGGGCTATGAGCAGTTCTTC. The chain employs TRBV28 and TRBJ2-1; 8 bases agree with TRBD2. CDR3 length: 13 amino acids. With 5 bases clipped from V and 8 bases from J, the junction kept 5 bases outside the gene matches. Germline assignment: CDR1 MDHEN and CDR2 SYDVKM.

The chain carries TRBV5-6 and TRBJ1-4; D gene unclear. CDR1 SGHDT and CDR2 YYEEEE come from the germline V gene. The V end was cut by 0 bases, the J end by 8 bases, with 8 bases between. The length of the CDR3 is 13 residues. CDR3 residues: CASSLDPREKLFF. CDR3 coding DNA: TGTGCCAGCAGCTTGGATCCGAGAGAAAAACTGTTTTTT.

CDR3 in amino acids: CASSTRGQNYEQYF. The CDR3 coding sequence is TGTGCCAGTAGTACAAGAGGACAAAACTACGAGCAGTACTTC. V gene TRBV19 combines with J gene TRBJ2-7, with a tentative D call TRBD1 (5 bases). Per germline, CDR1 LNHDA and CDR2 SQIVND (reference sequence). V was pared by 4 bases and J by 3 bases, with 13 bases between. CDR3 length equals 14 residues.

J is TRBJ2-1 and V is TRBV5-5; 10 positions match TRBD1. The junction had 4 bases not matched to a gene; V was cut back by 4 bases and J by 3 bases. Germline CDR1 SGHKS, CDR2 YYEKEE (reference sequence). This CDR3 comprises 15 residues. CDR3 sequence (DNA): TGTGCCAGCAGCCGGACAGGGGGTAACTACAATGAGCAGTTCTTC. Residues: CASSRTGGNYNEQFF.

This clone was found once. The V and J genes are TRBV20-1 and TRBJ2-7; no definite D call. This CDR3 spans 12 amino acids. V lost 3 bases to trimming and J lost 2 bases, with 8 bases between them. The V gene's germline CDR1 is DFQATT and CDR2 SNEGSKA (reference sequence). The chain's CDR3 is CSASDSAYEQYF. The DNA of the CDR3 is TGCAGTGCTAGTGACTCTGCCTACGAGCAGTACTTC.

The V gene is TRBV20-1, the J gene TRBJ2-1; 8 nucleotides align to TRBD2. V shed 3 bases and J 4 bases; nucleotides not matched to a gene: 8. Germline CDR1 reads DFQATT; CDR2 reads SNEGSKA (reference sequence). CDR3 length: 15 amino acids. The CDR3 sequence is CSASSRGGPYNEQFF. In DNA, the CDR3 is TGCAGTGCTAGTAGTCGGGGGGGTCCTTACAATGAGCAGTTCTTC.

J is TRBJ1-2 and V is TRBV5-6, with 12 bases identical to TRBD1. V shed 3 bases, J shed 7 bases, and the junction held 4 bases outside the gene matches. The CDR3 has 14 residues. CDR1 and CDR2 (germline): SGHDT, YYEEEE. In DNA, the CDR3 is TGTGCCAGCAGCTCGGGACAGGGGGCTGGTGGCTACACCTTC. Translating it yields CASSSGQGAGGYTF.

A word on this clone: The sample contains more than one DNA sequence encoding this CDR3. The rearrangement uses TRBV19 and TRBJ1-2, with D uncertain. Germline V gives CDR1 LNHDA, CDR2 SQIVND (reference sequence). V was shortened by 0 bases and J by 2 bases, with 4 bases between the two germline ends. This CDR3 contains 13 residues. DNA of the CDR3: TGTGCCAGTAGTATAGACTCCAACTATGGCTACACCTTC. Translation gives CASSIDSNYGYTF.

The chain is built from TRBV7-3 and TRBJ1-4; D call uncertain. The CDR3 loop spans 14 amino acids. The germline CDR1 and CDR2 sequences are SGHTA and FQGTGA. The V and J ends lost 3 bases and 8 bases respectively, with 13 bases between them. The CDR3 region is CASSFPSGEEKLFF. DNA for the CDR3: TGTGCCAGCAGCTTTCCATCCGGGGAGGAAAAACTGTTTTTT.

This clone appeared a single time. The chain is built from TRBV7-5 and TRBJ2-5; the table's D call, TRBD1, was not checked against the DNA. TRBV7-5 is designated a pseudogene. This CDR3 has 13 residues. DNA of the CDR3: TGTGCCAGCAGTCGGACAATTCAAGAGACCCAGTACTTC. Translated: CASSRTIQETQYF.